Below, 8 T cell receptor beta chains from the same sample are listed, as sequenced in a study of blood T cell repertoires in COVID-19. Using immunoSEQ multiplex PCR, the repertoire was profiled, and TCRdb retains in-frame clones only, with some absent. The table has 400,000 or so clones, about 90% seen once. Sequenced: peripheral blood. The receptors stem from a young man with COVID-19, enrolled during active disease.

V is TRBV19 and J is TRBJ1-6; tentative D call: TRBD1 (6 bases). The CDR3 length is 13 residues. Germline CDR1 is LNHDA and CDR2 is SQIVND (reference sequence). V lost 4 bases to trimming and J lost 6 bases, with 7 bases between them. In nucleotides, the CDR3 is TGTGCCAGTAGTACGGACAGTAATTCACCCCTCCACTTT. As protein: CASSTDSNSPLHF.

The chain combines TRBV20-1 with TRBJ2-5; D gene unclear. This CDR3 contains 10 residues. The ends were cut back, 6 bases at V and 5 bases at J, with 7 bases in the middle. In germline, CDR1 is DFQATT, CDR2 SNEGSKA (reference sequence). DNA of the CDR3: TGCAGTGCAGCTCGCGAGACCCAGTACTTC. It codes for CSAARETQYF.

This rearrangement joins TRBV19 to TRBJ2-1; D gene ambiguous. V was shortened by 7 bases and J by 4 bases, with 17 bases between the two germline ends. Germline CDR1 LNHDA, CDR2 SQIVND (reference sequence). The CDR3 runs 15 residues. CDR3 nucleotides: TGTGCCAGTAAAACGCAAGAGATGGTATACAATGAGCAGTTCTTC. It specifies CASKTQEMVYNEQFF.

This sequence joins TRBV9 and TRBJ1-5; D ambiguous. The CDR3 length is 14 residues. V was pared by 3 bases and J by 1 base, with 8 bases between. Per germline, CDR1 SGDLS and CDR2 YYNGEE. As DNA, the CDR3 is TGTGCCAGCAGCGCCGGGGAGAGCAATCAGCCCCAGCATTTT. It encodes CASSAGESNQPQHF.

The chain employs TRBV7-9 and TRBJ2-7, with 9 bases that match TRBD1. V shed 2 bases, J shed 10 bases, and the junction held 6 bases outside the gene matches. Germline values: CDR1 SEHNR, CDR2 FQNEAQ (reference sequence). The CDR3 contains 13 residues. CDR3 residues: CASSLTTGGAQYF. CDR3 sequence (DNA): TGTGCCAGCAGCTTAACCACAGGGGGCGCTCAGTACTTC.

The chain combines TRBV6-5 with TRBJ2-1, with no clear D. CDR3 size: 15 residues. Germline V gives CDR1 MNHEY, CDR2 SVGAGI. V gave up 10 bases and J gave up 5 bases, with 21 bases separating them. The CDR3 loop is CATFLTLQRNNEQFF. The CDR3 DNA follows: TGTGCCACCTTTCTGACCCTACAGAGAAACAATGAGCAGTTCTTC.

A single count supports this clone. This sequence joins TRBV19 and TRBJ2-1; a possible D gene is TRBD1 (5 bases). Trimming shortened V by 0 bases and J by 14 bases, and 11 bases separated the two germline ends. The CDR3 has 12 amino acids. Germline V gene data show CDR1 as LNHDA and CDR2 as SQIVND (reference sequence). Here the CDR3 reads CASSIEGVGEFF. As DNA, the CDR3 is TGTGCCAGTAGTATAGAAGGGGTTGGGGAGTTCTTC.

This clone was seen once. CDR3: CASSQVLGSGEQYF. In nucleotides, the CDR3 is TGCGCCAGCAGCCAAGTGTTGGGTTCGGGCGAGCAGTACTTC. The chain couples TRBV4-1 to TRBJ2-7; D is unresolved. CDR1 and CDR2 from the germline V gene are MGHRA and YSYEKL. The CDR3 is 14 residues long. Trimming pared 1 base from V and 6 bases from J, leaving 13 bases between.